This TCR beta chain derives from a study of cytomegalovirus exposure and HLA in healthy donors. The study, taken as a whole, reports: In an earlier analysis, in some 500 donors, most V segments appeared productive either ~87% or ~30% of the time. Listed as cytomegalovirus-associated were 150 to 200 TCR beta chains. Because they were indistinguishable, some V segments, including TRBV6-2 and TRBV6-3, were excluded.

In regard to this clone: Its antigen remains unknown.

The CDR3 has 15 residues. Germline-derived CDR1 and CDR2 are SGHRS and YFSETQ. V lost 4 bases, J lost 2 bases, and 3 bases stayed unmatched. The primer mix had 60 Vbeta and 13 Jbeta primers. Profiled with immunoSEQ multiplex PCR; TCRdb holds only in-frame clones, not every one. The sample lists 120,000 or so clones; about four fifths were seen once. The rearrangement links TRBV5-1 to TRBJ2-1; the match to TRBD2 covers 10 bases. The material sequenced was PBMCs. This receptor was obtained from a woman aged 45-65 years in good health and CMV-seropositive. The CDR3 loop is CASSLTSGTYNEQFF. The CDR3 DNA reads TGCGCCAGCAGCCTCACTAGCGGGACCTACAATGAGCAGTTCTTC. The variable domain in full, completed from reference TRBV5-1 and TRBJ2-1, reads KAGVTQTPRYLIKTRGQQVTLSCSPISGHRSVSWYQQTPGQGLQFLFEYFSETQRNKGNFPGRFSGRQFSNSRSEMNVSTLELGDSALYLCASSLTSGTYNEQFFGPGTRLTVL.